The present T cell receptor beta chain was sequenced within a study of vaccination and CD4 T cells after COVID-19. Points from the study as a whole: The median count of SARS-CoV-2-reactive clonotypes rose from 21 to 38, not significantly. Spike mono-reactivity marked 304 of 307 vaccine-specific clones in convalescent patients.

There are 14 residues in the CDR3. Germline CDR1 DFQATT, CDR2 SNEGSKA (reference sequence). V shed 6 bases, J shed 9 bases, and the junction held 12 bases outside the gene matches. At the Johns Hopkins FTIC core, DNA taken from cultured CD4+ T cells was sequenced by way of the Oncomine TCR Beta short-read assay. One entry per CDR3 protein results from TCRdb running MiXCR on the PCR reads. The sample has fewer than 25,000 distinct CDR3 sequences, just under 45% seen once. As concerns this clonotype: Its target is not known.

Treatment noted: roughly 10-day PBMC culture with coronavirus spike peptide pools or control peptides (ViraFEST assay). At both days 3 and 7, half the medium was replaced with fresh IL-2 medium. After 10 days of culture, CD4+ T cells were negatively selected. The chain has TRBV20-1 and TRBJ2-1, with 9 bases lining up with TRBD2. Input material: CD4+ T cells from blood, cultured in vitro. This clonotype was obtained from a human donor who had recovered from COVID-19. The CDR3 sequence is CSAPRLAVGGEQFF. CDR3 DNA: TGCAGTGCCCCTAGACTAGCGGTTGGGGGTGAGCAGTTCTTC.